Listed below are T cell receptor beta chains from one sample, sequenced in a study of shared clonotypes between healthy human individuals. Using immunoSEQ multiplex PCR, the repertoire was profiled, and TCRdb retains in-frame clones only, with some absent. The sample carries under 1,100,000 clones, roughly 80% recorded once. Sequenced input: memory CD4+ T cells sorted from blood. The receptors shown here come from a man between 18 and 29 years old in good health. CDR3s include the opening cysteine and the closing phenylalanine or tryptophan. D genes are given only for firm matches. Clone size, where shown, is once, few, many, or a class for clones that have expanded.

D: .; J: TRBJ2-5; size: .; V: TRBV28; length: 14; CDR3: CASAPLGGGETQYF; DNA: TGTGCCAGCGCGCCATTGGGGGGAGGAGAGACCCAGTACTTC
D: .; J: TRBJ2-3; size: .; V: TRBV7-2; length: 14; CDR3: CASSLTRGADTQYF; DNA: TGTGCCAGCAGCTTAACAAGAGGGGCGGATACGCAGTATTTT
D: .; J: TRBJ1-1; size: .; V: TRBV29-1; length: 13; CDR3: CSVQLGMNTEAFF; DNA: TGCAGCGTTCAACTGGGGATGAACACTGAAGCTTTCTTT
D: TRBD2; J: TRBJ2-2; size: .; V: TRBV7-8; length: 14; CDR3: CASSRREVAGELFF; DNA: TGTGCCAGCAGCAGGCGGGAGGTCGCCGGGGAGCTGTTTTTT
D: .; J: TRBJ2-3; size: .; V: TRBV7-2; length: 12; CDR3: CASSPPSDTQYF; DNA: TGTGCCAGCAGCCCCCCGAGTGATACGCAGTATTTT
D: .; J: TRBJ2-1; size: .; V: TRBV12-5; length: 16; CDR3: CASGFDDGVGYNEQFF; DNA: TGTGCTAGTGGCTTTGATGACGGAGTAGGCTACAATGAGCAGTTCTTC
D: TRBD1; J: TRBJ1-4; size: .; V: TRBV6-1; length: 15; CDR3: CASSTQGATNEKLFF; DNA: TGTGCCAGCAGTACACAGGGGGCGACTAATGAAAAACTGTTTTTT
D: .; J: TRBJ2-7; size: .; V: TRBV11-1; length: 13; CDR3: CASSLGGAGEQYF; DNA: TGTGCCAGCAGCTTAGGCGGCGCCGGGGAGCAGTACTTC
D: .; J: TRBJ2-3; size: .; V: TRBV27; length: 15; CDR3: CASSLWASGTDTQYF; DNA: TGTGCCAGCAGTTTATGGGCTAGCGGCACAGATACGCAGTATTTT
D: TRBD1; J: TRBJ1-6; size: .; V: TRBV11-2; length: 17; CDR3: CASSPRPGQGIRSPLHF; DNA: TGTGCCAGCAGCCCCCGCCCGGGACAGGGGATCCGCTCACCCCTCCACTTT
D: TRBD1; J: TRBJ1-6; size: .; V: TRBV10-3; length: 14; CDR3: CAIKGAGLGSPLHF; DNA: TGTGCCATCAAGGGGGCAGGGTTGGGATCACCCCTCCACTTT
D: TRBD1; J: TRBJ1-2; size: .; V: TRBV27; length: 17; CDR3: CASSPGGDRRLNYGYTF; DNA: TGTGCCAGCAGCCCCGGAGGGGACAGGCGGCTAAACTATGGCTACACCTTC
D: .; J: TRBJ1-6; size: .; V: TRBV6-4; length: 14; CDR3: CASSVDSINSPLHF; DNA: TGTGCCAGCAGCGTGGACAGCATTAATTCACCCCTCCACTTT
D: .; J: TRBJ1-5; size: few; V: TRBV6-1; length: 16; CDR3: CASSEEVGSYNQPQHF; DNA: TGTGCCAGCAGTGAAGAGGTAGGCAGCTACAATCAGCCCCAGCATTTT
D: .; J: TRBJ2-7; size: .; V: TRBV30; length: 15; CDR3: CAWSTTRVGSYEQYF; DNA: TGTGCCTGGAGTACAACAAGGGTTGGGTCTTACGAGCAGTACTTC
D: TRBD2; J: TRBJ2-1; size: .; V: TRBV30; length: 20; CDR3: CAWSPGLAGVSGELYNEQFF; DNA: TGTGCCTGGAGTCCGGGACTAGCGGGGGTGTCCGGGGAATTGTACAATGAGCAGTTCTTC
D: TRBD1; J: TRBJ1-1; size: many; V: TRBV11-2; length: 14; CDR3: CASSAHRGNTEAFF; DNA: TGTGCCAGCAGCGCCCACAGGGGGAACACTGAAGCTTTCTTT
D: TRBD1; J: TRBJ2-3; size: many; V: TRBV30; length: 15; CDR3: CAWVGQGAGADTQYF; DNA: TGTGCCTGGGTGGGACAGGGGGCGGGTGCAGATACGCAGTATTTT
D: .; J: TRBJ2-5; size: .; V: TRBV18; length: 13; CDR3: CASSPLYQETQYF; DNA: TGTGCCAGCTCACCGTTGTACCAAGAGACCCAGTACTTC
D: .; J: TRBJ2-3; size: .; V: TRBV28; length: 12; CDR3: CASASGRDTQYF; DNA: TGTGCCAGCGCTTCGGGGAGAGATACGCAGTATTTT
D: .; J: TRBJ1-1; size: .; V: TRBV29-1; length: 12; CDR3: CSVEEAGRRAFF; DNA: TGCAGCGTTGAAGAGGCAGGGCGTCGAGCTTTCTTT
D: .; J: TRBJ2-5; size: .; V: TRBV18; length: 13; CDR3: CASSVASQETQYF; DNA: TGTGCCAGCTCGGTAGCCAGCCAAGAGACCCAGTACTTC
D: TRBD1; J: TRBJ2-2; size: .; V: TRBV6-1; length: 13; CDR3: CASRTGVGGELFF; DNA: TGTGCCAGCCGGACAGGGGTGGGCGGGGAGCTGTTTTTT
D: .; J: TRBJ1-4; size: .; V: TRBV7-4; length: 15; CDR3: CASSLWGSASEKLFF; DNA: TGTGCCAGCAGCTTATGGGGGAGCGCGAGTGAAAAACTGTTTTTT
D: TRBD2; J: TRBJ2-5; size: .; V: TRBV18; length: 16; CDR3: CASSPRLTSREETQYF; DNA: TGTGCCAGCTCACCCCGGTTGACTAGCCGTGAAGAGACCCAGTACTTC
D: .; J: TRBJ1-6; size: .; V: TRBV2; length: 14; CDR3: CASNGGLTNSPLHF; DNA: TGTGCCAGCAACGGGGGGCTGACAAATTCACCCCTCCACTTT
D: TRBD1; J: TRBJ2-5; size: .; V: TRBV7-6; length: 13; CDR3: CASSPGTGSKQYF; DNA: TGTGCCAGCAGCCCGGGGACAGGGTCTAAGCAGTACTTC
D: .; J: TRBJ1-5; size: .; V: TRBV30; length: 14; CDR3: CAWSVLGPNQPQHF; DNA: TGTGCCTGGAGTGTACTGGGACCCAATCAGCCCCAGCATTTT
D: .; J: TRBJ1-2; size: .; V: TRBV9; length: 15; CDR3: CASSEGGTSSYGYTF; DNA: TGTGCCAGCAGCGAGGGGGGGACGTCTTCTTATGGCTACACCTTC
D: .; J: TRBJ1-1; size: .; V: TRBV10-3; length: 13; CDR3: CATRQNMNTEAFF; DNA: TGTGCCACTCGACAGAACATGAACACTGAAGCTTTCTTT
D: TRBD1; J: TRBJ1-1; size: .; V: TRBV6-6; length: 14; CDR3: CASSKGQGNTEAFF; DNA: TGTGCCAGCAGTAAGGGACAGGGAAACACTGAAGCTTTCTTT
D: TRBD1; J: TRBJ2-7; size: .; V: TRBV6-5; length: 14; CDR3: CASSLRTGNYEQYF; DNA: TGTGCCAGCAGCCTCAGGACAGGCAACTACGAGCAGTACTTC
D: TRBD2; J: TRBJ2-7; size: .; V: TRBV7-9; length: 16; CDR3: CASSFGPSGENYEQYF; DNA: TGTGCCAGCAGCTTTGGGCCTAGCGGGGAAAACTACGAGCAGTACTTC
D: .; J: TRBJ2-2; size: .; V: TRBV5-8; length: 15; CDR3: CASSLRSARTGELFF; DNA: TGTGCCAGCAGCTTGCGATCTGCCAGGACCGGGGAGCTGTTTTTT
D: .; J: TRBJ1-2; size: .; V: TRBV10-1; length: 12; CDR3: CASSDGALGYTF; DNA: TGCGCCAGCAGTGACGGGGCGCTGGGCTACACCTTC
D: TRBD2; J: TRBJ2-3; size: .; V: TRBV7-2; length: 15; CDR3: CASSSGGRTTDTQYF; DNA: TGTGCCAGCAGCTCCGGGGGGAGGACCACAGATACGCAGTATTTT
D: .; J: TRBJ1-1; size: .; V: TRBV5-1; length: 11; CDR3: CASSLGAEAFF; DNA: TGCGCCAGCAGCTTAGGCGCTGAAGCTTTCTTT
D: .; J: TRBJ1-2; size: few; V: TRBV7-9; length: 14; CDR3: CASSLGLSKPGYTF; DNA: TGTGCCAGCAGCTTAGGACTCAGTAAACCCGGCTACACCTTC
D: .; J: TRBJ1-2; size: .; V: TRBV7-6; length: 17; CDR3: CASSLGGGPSSNYGYTF; DNA: TGTGCCAGCAGCTTAGGGGGGGGACCATCCTCTAACTATGGCTACACCTTC
D: .; J: TRBJ2-7; size: .; V: TRBV7-9; length: 15; CDR3: CASSLDGWDAYEQYF; DNA: TGTGCCAGCAGCTTAGACGGTTGGGACGCCTACGAGCAGTACTTC
D: .; J: TRBJ2-3; size: .; V: TRBV29-1; length: 14; CDR3: CSAAKGHGTDTQYF; DNA: TGCAGCGCCGCCAAGGGGCACGGCACAGATACGCAGTATTTT
D: .; J: TRBJ2-7; size: .; V: TRBV19; length: 15; CDR3: CASSIFAGETYEQYF; DNA: TGTGCCAGTAGTATCTTCGCAGGGGAAACCTACGAGCAGTACTTC
D: .; J: TRBJ2-7; size: .; V: TRBV2; length: 14; CDR3: CASSGQPSPYEQYF; DNA: TGTGCCAGCAGTGGCCAGCCATCGCCCTACGAGCAGTACTTC
D: .; J: TRBJ1-5; size: .; V: TRBV27; length: 15; CDR3: CASSLLGNSNQPQHF; DNA: TGTGCCAGCAGTTTATTAGGAAATAGCAATCAGCCCCAGCATTTT
D: .; J: TRBJ2-2; size: .; V: TRBV6-4; length: 14; CDR3: CASSARAGTGELFF; DNA: TGTGCCAGCAGTGCACGGGCGGGCACCGGGGAGCTGTTTTTT
D: .; J: TRBJ2-7; size: .; V: TRBV4-2; length: 12; CDR3: CASSQFKSEQYF; DNA: TGTGCCAGCAGCCAATTTAAAAGCGAGCAGTACTTC
D: TRBD1; J: TRBJ1-2; size: .; V: TRBV4-1; length: 19; CDR3: CASSQERSGQGITNYGYTF; DNA: TGCGCCAGCAGCCAAGAGAGATCGGGACAGGGAATTACTAACTATGGCTACACCTTC
D: TRBD2; J: TRBJ2-3; size: few; V: TRBV9; length: 16; CDR3: CASSVSGGEGTDTQYF; DNA: TGTGCCAGCAGCGTAAGCGGGGGGGAAGGGACAGATACGCAGTATTTT
D: .; J: TRBJ2-6; size: once; V: TRBV10-3; length: 15; CDR3: CAISSPGSGANVLTF; DNA: TGTGCCATCAGTTCTCCAGGCTCTGGGGCCAACGTCCTGACTTTC
D: TRBD1; J: TRBJ2-1; size: .; V: TRBV5-1; length: 15; CDR3: CASRLAGTGDNEQFF; DNA: TGCGCCAGCAGGCTGGCCGGGACAGGGGACAATGAGCAGTTCTTC
D: .; J: TRBJ1-6; size: .; V: TRBV6-1; length: 14; CDR3: CASSDHFPGSPLHF; DNA: TGTGCCAGCAGTGACCACTTCCCTGGTTCACCCCTCCACTTT
D: .; J: TRBJ1-1; size: .; V: TRBV30; length: 13; CDR3: CAWSVSGFAEAFF; DNA: TGTGCCTGGAGTGTCTCAGGGTTCGCTGAAGCTTTCTTT
D: TRBD2; J: TRBJ2-7; size: .; V: TRBV7-9; length: 15; CDR3: CASSLSGGATSEQYF; DNA: TGTGCCAGCAGCCTTAGCGGGGGGGCAACGTCCGAGCAGTACTTC
D: .; J: TRBJ1-1; size: .; V: TRBV6-5; length: 11; CDR3: CASSERGEAFF; DNA: TGTGCCAGCAGTGAGAGAGGAGAAGCTTTCTTT
D: TRBD2; J: TRBJ2-7; size: .; V: TRBV6-6; length: 15; CDR3: CASSWETSGSAEQYF; DNA: TGTGCCAGCAGTTGGGAGACTAGCGGGAGCGCCGAGCAGTACTTC